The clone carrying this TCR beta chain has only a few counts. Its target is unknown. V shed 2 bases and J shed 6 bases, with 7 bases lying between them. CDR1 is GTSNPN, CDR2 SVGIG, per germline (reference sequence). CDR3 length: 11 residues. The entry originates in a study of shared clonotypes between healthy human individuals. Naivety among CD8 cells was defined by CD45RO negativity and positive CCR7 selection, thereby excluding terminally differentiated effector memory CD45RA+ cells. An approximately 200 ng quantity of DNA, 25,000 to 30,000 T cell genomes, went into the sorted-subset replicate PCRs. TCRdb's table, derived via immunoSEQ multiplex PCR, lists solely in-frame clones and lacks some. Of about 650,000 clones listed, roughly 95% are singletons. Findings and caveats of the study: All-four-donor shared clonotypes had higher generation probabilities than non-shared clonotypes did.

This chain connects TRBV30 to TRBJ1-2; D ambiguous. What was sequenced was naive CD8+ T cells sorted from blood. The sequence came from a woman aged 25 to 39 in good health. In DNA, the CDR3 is TGTGCCTGGAGTAGTTGGGATGGCTACACCTTC. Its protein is CAWSSWDGYTF.